The 13 T cell receptor beta chains given below trace back to one sample, sequenced in a study of tumor-infiltrating lymphocytes in oesophageal squamous cell carcinoma. TCRdb redid the calling of the PCR reads with MiXCR, one entry per CDR3 protein. The sample holds over 15,000 distinct CDR3 sequences, around 43% seen once. The sample was normal esophageal tissue next to the tumor. The receptors originated from a female donor with esophageal squamous cell carcinoma.

A word on this clonotype: The CDR3 end shows no conserved phenylalanine or tryptophan, and so a read error is likely. The DNA is omitted, as the CDR3 cannot be located on it reliably, and the CDR3 follows TCRdb's listing. This rearrangement joins TRBV7-2 to TRBJ2-6; TRBD2 reflects the table's D call only, with no check against the DNA. From germline, CDR1 is SGHTA and CDR2 FQGNSA. The CDR3 adds up to 17 amino acids, both ends counted. This chain's CDR3 is CASSDGTLPFSPLHFGA.

This rearrangement joins TRBV19 to TRBJ2-4; 9 bases align to TRBD2. After removal of 3 bases from V and 13 bases from J, the junction contained 16 bases not matched to a gene. The germline V gene has CDR1 LNHDA and CDR2 SQIVND (reference sequence). The CDR3 sequence is 16 residues long. The CDR3 sequence: CASSIKLAGGPREQYF. The CDR3 DNA reads as TGTGCCAGTAGTATCAAGCTGGCGGGAGGGCCGCGGGAGCAGTACTTC.

This clonotype was picked up many times. The chain recombines TRBV13 with TRBJ1-2; D is unresolved. CDR3 length: 15 residues. CDR1 is PRHDT and CDR2 is FYEKMQ in the germline V gene (reference sequence). Trimming took off 2 bases at V and 5 bases at J, with 15 bases between the two ends. CDR3 nucleotide sequence: TGTGCCAGCAGCTTACGAGGAAACTATCGTTATGGCTACACCTTC. Translating it yields CASSLRGNYRYGYTF.

This clonotype is deemed medium-sized. The rearrangement links TRBV7-9 to TRBJ2-7; D call uncertain. Germline V gives CDR1 SEHNR, CDR2 FQNEAQ (reference sequence). The V end lost 1 base, the J end lost 4 bases, and 2 bases lay between the germline ends. The CDR3 runs 11 residues. CDR3 sequence (DNA): TGTGCCAGCAGCTTAGTATACGAGCAGTACTTC. It specifies CASSLVYEQYF.

This chain links TRBV7-6 with TRBJ2-2, with TRBD2 matching 7 bases. Trimming cost V 1 base and J 1 base; bases outside gene matches: 6. CDR3 length equals 17 residues. Germline V gives CDR1 SGHVS, CDR2 FNYEAQ. The CDR3 region is CASSLGASGVNTGELFF. CDR3 nucleotide sequence: TGTGCCAGCAGCTTAGGAGCTAGCGGAGTGAACACCGGGGAGCTGTTTTTT.

This clonotype appeared once. This chain links TRBV11-2 with TRBJ2-7, with D uncertain. Gene TRBJ2-5 matches the end of the DNA better, so the J call may be wrong. Germline-derived CDR1 and CDR2 are SGHAT and FQNNGV. There are 11 residues in the CDR3. As DNA, the CDR3 is TGTGCCAGCAGCATCCAAGAGACCCAGTACTTC. Translated: CASSIQETQYF.

The chain couples TRBV7-9 to TRBJ1-4; 7 nucleotides line up with TRBD1. Trimming cost V 2 bases and J 6 bases; bases outside gene matches: 6. The CDR3 extends over 15 amino acids. Germline V gene lookup returns CDR1 SEHNR and CDR2 FQNEAQ (reference sequence). The CDR3 sequence is CASSLRTGSYEKLFF. CDR3 in DNA: TGTGCCAGCAGCTTAAGGACAGGCTCTTATGAAAAACTGTTTTTT.

A note on this clonotype: This may come from a read error, since a much larger clone is one base off. This chain connects TRBV7-2 to TRBJ2-7; TRBD2 aligns across 13 bases. V trimming: 3 bases; J trimming: 7 bases; junction bases outside the gene matches: 9. CDR1 and CDR2 (germline): SGHTA, FQGNSA. The CDR3 runs to 16 residues. The CDR3 DNA reads TGTGCCAGCAGCTTGAAACTAGCGGGAGGGTTCAATGAGCAGTACTTC. Translated, it gives CASSLKLAGGFNEQYF.

This chain joins TRBV6-8 and TRBJ1-1; maybe TRBD1 (6 bases). Trimming stripped 8 bases from V and 2 bases from J, with 15 bases between. This CDR3 has 14 residues. Germline V CDR1 and CDR2: MNHGY, SAAAGT. The CDR3 coding sequence is TGTGCCAGCTTACCCGGGACAACCAACACTGAAGCTTTCTTT. It encodes CASLPGTTNTEAFF.

In regard to this clonotype: A read error is possible here, since a much larger clone lies one base away. The chain employs TRBV27 and TRBJ2-7, with TRBD2 matching over 13 bases. The germline gives CDR1 MNHEY, CDR2 SMNVEV (reference sequence). V was pared by 4 bases and J by 7 bases, with 19 bases of the junction left unmatched. CDR3 length: 19 residues. The CDR3: CASSSMGGGLAGEGNEQYF. The CDR3 DNA reads TGTGCCAGCAGTTCAATGGGTGGCGGACTAGCGGGAGAGGGCAATGAGCAGTACTTC.

This clonotype came up many times. Being one base from a much bigger clone, this may be a read error. The CDR3 spells CASSSRGPSGVNEQYF. Written as DNA, the CDR3 is TGTGCCAGCAGCTCCAGGGGTCCTAGCGGGGTTAATGAGCAGTACTTC. The chain links TRBV7-2 to TRBJ2-1; 9 bases line up with TRBD2. TRBJ2-7 matches the DNA end more closely, so the J call is doubtful. Germline V lookup: CDR1 SGHTA, CDR2 FQGNSA. The CDR3 has 16 amino acids.

This clonotype rates as medium-sized. V and J are TRBV6-1 and TRBJ2-7; the D gene is possibly TRBD2 (5 bases). Trimming removed 6 bases at V and 6 bases at J, with 15 bases between. The CDR3 runs 13 residues. Germline CDR1 MNHNS, CDR2 SASEGT. CDR3 residues: CASRINGNSEQYF. As DNA, the CDR3 is TGTGCCAGCAGGATTAACGGGAACAGCGAGCAGTACTTC.

The CDR3 here is CASSLTPGSPLHF. In DNA form, the CDR3 reads TGTGCCAGTAGTCTGACCCCAGGTTCACCCCTCCACTTT. J is TRBJ1-6 and V is TRBV19, with D unclear. V was trimmed by 5 bases and J by 9 bases, leaving 11 bases between them. CDR1 and CDR2 (germline): LNHDA, SQIVND (reference sequence). The CDR3 has 13 amino acids.